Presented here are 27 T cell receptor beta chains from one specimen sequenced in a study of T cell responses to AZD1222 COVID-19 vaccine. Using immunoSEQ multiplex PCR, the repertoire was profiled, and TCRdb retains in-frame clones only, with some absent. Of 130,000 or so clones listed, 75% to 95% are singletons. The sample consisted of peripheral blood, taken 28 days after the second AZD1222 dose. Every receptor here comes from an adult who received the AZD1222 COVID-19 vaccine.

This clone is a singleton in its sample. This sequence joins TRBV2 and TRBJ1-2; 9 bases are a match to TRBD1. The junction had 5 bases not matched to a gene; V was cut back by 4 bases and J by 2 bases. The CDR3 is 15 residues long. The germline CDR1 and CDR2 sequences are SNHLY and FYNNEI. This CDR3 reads CASSVRTGANYGYTF. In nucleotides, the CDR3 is TGTGCCAGCAGTGTCAGGACAGGGGCGAACTATGGCTACACCTTC.

Here the CDR3 DNA reads TGTGCCAGCAGGCGAAACAGGGGCCGCGAGGGCTACACCTTC. Its translation is CASRRNRGREGYTF. V gene TRBV2 combines with J gene TRBJ1-2; TRBD1 aligns across 7 bases. CDR3 length: 14 amino acids. The V segment lost 6 bases and the J segment 8 bases; nucleotides outside the gene matches: 12. CDR1 is SNHLY and CDR2 is FYNNEI in the germline V gene.

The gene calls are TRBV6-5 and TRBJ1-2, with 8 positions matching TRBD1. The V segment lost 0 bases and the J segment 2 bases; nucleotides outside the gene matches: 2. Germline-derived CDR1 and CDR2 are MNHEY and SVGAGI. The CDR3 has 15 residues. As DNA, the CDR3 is TGTGCCAGCAGTTACTCCCGGACAGGGAACTATGGCTACACCTTC. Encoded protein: CASSYSRTGNYGYTF.

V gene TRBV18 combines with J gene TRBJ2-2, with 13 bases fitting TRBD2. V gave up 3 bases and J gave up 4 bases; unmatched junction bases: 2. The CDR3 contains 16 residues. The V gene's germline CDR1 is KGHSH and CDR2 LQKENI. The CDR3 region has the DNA TGTGCCAGCTCACCGACTAGCGGGAGGATCACCGGGGAGCTGTTTTTT. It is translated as CASSPTSGRITGELFF. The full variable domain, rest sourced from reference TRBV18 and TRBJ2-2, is NAGVMQNPRHLVRRRGQEARLRCSPMKGHSHVYWYRQLPEEGLKFMVYLQKENIIDESGMPKERFSAEFPKEGPSILRIQQVVRGDSAAYFCASSPTSGRITGELFFGEGSRLTVL.

CDR3 region: CASSLAGDPAAFF. The CDR3, as DNA: TGTGCCAGCAGCTTGGCAGGGGACCCTGCAGCTTTCTTT. This chain connects TRBV5-6 to TRBJ1-1; a weak D match, TRBD1 (6 bases). V lost 0 bases to trimming and J lost 10 bases, with 13 bases between them. The CDR3 length is 13 residues. Germline V gene sequence: CDR1 SGHDT, CDR2 YYEEEE.

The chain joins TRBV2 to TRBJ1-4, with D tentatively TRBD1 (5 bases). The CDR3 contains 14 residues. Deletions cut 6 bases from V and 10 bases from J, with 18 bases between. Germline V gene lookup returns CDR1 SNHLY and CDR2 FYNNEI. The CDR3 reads CASRGDGGRGKLFF. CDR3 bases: TGTGCCAGCAGGGGGGACGGTGGGAGGGGAAAACTGTTTTTT.

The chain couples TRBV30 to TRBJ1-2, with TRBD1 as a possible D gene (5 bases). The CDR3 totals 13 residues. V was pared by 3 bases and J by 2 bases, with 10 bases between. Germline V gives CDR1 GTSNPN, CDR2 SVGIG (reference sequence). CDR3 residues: CAWSSGGNYGYTF. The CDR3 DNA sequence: TGTGCCTGGAGCTCGGGGGGGAACTATGGCTACACCTTC.

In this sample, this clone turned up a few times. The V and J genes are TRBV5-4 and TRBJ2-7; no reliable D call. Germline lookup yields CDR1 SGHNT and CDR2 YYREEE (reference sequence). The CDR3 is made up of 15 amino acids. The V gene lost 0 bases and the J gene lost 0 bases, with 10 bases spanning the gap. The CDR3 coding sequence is TGTGCCAGCAGCTTGGAGTTGTCAGGCTCCTACGAGCAGTACTTC. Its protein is CASSLELSGSYEQYF.

The CDR3 reads CATSDSNSYNQPQHF. CDR3 coding DNA: TGTGCCACCAGTGATTCGAACAGCTACAATCAGCCCCAGCATTTT. This sequence joins TRBV24-1 and TRBJ1-5; D gene ambiguous. The CDR3 has 15 residues. Per the germline V gene, CDR1 is KGHDR and CDR2 is SFDVKD. Trimming took off 2 bases at V and 3 bases at J, with 10 bases between the two ends.

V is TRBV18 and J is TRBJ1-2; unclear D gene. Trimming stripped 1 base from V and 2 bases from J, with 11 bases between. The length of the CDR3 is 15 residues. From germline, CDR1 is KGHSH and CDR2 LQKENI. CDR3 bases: TGTGCCAGCTCACCACGTCCCGGGGAGAACTATGGCTACACCTTC. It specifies CASSPRPGENYGYTF. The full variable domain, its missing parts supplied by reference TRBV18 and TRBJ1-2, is NAGVMQNPRHLVRRRGQEARLRCSPMKGHSHVYWYRQLPEEGLKFMVYLQKENIIDESGMPKERFSAEFPKEGPSILRIQQVVRGDSAAYFCASSPRPGENYGYTFGSGTRLTVV.

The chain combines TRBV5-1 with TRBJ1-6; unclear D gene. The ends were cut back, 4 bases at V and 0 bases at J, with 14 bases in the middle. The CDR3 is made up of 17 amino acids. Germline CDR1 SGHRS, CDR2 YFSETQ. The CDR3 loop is CASSRSGPSSYNSPLHF. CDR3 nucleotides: TGCGCCAGCAGCCGGTCTGGGCCTAGCTCCTATAATTCACCCCTCCACTTT.

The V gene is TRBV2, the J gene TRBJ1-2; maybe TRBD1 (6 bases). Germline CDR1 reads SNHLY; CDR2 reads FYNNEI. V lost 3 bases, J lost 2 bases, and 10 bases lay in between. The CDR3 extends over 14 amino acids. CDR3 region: CASSDEGVNYGYTF. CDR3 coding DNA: TGTGCCAGCAGTGACGAGGGGGTAAACTATGGCTACACCTTC.

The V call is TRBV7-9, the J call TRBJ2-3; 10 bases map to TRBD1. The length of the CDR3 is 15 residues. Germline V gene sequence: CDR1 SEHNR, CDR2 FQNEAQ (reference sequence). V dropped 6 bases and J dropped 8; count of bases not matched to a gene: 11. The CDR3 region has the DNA TGTGCCAGCAGTCTTCTAGGGACAGGGGAGCCTACGCAGTATTTT. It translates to CASSLLGTGEPTQYF.

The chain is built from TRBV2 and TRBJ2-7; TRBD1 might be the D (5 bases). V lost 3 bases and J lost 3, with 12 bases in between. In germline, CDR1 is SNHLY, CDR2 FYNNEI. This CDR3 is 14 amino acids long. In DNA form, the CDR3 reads TGTGCCAGCAGTGAGCGTCGGCAGGGCTACGAGCAGTACTTC. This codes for CASSERRQGYEQYF. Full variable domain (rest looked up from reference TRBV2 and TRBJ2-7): EPEVTQTPSHQVTQMGQEVILRCVPISNHLYFYWYRQILGQKVEFLVSFYNNEISEKSEIFDDQFSVERPDGSNFTLKIRSTKLEDSAMYFCASSERRQGYEQYFGPGTRLTVT.

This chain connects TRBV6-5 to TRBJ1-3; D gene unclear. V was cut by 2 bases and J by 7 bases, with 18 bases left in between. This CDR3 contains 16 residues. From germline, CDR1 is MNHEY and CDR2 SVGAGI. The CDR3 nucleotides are TGTGCCAGCAGTTACGGGTTGGACCCCACGGCTAACACCATATATTTT. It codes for CASSYGLDPTANTIYF.

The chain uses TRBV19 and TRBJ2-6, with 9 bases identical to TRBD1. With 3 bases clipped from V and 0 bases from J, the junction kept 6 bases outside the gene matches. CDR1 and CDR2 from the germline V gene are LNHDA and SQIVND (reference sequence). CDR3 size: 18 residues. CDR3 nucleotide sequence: TGTGCCAGTAGTATCCCGGGACAGGGAAACTCTGGGGCCAACGTCCTGACTTTC. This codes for CASSIPGQGNSGANVLTF.

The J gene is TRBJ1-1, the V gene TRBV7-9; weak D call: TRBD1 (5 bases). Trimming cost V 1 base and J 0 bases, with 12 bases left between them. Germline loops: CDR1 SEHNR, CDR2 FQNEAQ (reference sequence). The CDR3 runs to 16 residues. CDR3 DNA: TGTGCCAGCAGCTTAGGAGTGTGGGACGTGAACACTGAAGCTTTCTTT. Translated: CASSLGVWDVNTEAFF.

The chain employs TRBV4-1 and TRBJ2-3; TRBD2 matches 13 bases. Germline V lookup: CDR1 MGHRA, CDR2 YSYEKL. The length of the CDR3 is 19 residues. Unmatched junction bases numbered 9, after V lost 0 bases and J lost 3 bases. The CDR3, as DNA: TGCGCCAGCAGCCAAGATTACGGACTAGCGGGGGTGGGGACAGATACGCAGTATTTT. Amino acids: CASSQDYGLAGVGTDTQYF.

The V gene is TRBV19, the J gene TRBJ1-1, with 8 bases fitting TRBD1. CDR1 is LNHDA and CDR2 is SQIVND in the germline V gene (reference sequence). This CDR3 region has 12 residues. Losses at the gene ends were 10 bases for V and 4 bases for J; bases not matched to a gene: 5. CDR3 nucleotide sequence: TGTGCCACCGCGACAGGGGCCACTGAAGCTTTCTTT. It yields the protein CATATGATEAFF.

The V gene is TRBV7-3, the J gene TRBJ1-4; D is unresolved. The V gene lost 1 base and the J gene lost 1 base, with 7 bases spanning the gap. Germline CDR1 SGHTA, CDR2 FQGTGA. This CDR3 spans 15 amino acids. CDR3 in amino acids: CASSLMSGTNEKLFF. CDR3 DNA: TGTGCCAGCAGCTTAATGTCAGGAACTAATGAAAAACTGTTTTTT.

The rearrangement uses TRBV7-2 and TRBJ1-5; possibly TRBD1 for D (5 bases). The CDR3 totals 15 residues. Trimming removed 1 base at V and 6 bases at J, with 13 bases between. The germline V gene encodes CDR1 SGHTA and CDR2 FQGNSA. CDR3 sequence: CASSLVGTQGQPQHF. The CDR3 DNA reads TGTGCCAGCAGCTTAGTAGGGACTCAGGGTCAGCCCCAGCATTTT.

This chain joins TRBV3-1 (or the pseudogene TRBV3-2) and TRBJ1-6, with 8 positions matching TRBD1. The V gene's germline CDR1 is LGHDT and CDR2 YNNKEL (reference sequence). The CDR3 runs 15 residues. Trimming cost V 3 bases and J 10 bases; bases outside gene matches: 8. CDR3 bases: TGTGCCAGCAGCCACAACGGACAGGGAGGCTCACCCCTCCACTTT. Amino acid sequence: CASSHNGQGGSPLHF.

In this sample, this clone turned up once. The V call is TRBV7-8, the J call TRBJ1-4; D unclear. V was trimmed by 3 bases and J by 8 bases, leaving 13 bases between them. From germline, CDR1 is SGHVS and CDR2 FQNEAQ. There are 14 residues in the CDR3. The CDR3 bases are TGTGCCAGCAGCTTCAGCGCGACGGGGGAAAAACTGTTTTTT. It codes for CASSFSATGEKLFF.

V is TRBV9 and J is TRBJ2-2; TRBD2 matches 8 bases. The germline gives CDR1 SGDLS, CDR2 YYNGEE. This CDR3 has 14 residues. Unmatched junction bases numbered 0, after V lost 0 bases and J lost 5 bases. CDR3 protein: CASSVASGTGELFF. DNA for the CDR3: TGTGCCAGCAGCGTAGCTAGCGGGACCGGGGAGCTGTTTTTT.

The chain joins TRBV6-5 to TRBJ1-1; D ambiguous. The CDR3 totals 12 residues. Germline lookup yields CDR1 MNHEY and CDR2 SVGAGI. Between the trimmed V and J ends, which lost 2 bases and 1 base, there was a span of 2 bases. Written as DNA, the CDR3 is TGTGCCAGCAGTTACAGGAACACTGAAGCTTTCTTT. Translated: CASSYRNTEAFF.

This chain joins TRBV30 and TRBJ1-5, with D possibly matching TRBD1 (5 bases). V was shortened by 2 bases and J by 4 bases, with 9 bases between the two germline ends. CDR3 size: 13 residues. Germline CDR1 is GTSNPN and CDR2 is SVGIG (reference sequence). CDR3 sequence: CAWSWDLNQPQHF. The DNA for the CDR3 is TGTGCCTGGAGTTGGGACTTAAATCAGCCCCAGCATTTT. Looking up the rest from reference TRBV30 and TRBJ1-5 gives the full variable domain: SQTIHQWPATLVQPVGSPLSLECTVEGTSNPNLYWYRQAAGRGLQLLFYSVGIGQISSEVPQNLSASRPQDRQFILSSKKLLLSDSGFYLCAWSWDLNQPQHFGDGTRLSIL.

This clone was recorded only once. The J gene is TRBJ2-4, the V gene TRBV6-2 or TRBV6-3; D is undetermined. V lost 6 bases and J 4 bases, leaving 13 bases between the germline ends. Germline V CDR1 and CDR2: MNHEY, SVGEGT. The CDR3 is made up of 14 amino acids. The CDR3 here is CASSHAEPKNIQYF. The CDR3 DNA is TGTGCCAGCAGCCACGCGGAGCCAAAAAACATTCAGTACTTC.